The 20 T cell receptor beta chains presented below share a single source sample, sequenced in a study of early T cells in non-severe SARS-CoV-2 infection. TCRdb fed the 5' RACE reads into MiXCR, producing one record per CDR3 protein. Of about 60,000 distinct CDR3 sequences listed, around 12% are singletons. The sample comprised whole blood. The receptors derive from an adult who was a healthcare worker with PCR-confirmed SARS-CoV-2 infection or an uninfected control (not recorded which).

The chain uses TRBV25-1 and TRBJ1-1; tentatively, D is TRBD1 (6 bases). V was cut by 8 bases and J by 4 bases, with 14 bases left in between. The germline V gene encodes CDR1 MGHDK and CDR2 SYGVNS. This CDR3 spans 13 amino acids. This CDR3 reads CASGVAGATEAFF. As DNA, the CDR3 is TGTGCCAGCGGAGTGGCGGGGGCCACTGAAGCTTTCTTT. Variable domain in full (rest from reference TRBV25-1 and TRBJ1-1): EADIYQTPRYLVIGTGKKITLECSQTMGHDKMYWYQQDPGMELHLIHYSYGVNSTEKGDLSSESTVSRIRTEHFPLTLESARPSHTSQYLCASGVAGATEAFFGQGTRLTVV.

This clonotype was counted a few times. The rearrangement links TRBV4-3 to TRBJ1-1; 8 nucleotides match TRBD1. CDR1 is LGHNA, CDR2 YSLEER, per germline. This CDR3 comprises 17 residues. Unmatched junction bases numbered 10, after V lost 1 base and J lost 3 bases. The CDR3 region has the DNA TGCGCCAGCAGCCAAGGGCGACAGGGGAGAAGCGACACTGAAGCTTTCTTT. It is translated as CASSQGRQGRSDTEAFF.

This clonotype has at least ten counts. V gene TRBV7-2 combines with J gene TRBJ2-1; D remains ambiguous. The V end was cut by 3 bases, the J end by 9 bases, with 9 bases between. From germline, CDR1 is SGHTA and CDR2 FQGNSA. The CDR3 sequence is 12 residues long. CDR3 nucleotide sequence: TGTGCCAGCAGCTTGGGTCGCGGTGAGCAGTTCTTC. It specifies CASSLGRGEQFF.

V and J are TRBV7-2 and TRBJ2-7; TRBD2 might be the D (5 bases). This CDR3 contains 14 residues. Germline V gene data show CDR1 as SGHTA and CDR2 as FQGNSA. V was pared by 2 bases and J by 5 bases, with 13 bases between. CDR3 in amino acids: CASSLNPGLNEQYF. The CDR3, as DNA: TGTGCCAGCAGCTTAAATCCGGGGTTAAACGAGCAGTACTTC. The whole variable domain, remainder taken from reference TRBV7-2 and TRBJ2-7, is GAGVSQSPSNKVTEKGKDVELRCDPISGHTALYWYRQSLGQGLEFLIYFQGNSAPDKSGLPSDRFSAERTGGSVSTLTIQRTQQEDSAVYLCASSLNPGLNEQYFGPGTRLTVT.

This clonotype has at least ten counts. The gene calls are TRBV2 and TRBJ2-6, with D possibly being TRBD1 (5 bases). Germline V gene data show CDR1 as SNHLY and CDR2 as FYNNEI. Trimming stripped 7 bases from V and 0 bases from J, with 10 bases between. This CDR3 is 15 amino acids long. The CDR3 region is CASTEGHSGANVLTF. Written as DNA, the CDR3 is TGTGCCAGCACCGAAGGACACTCTGGGGCCAACGTCCTGACTTTC.

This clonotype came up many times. CDR3 sequence (DNA): TGTGCTAGTGGTTCCCCGCGAGGGGGGATCTACACCGGGGAGCTGTTTTTT. Amino acid sequence: CASGSPRGGIYTGELFF. The gene calls are TRBV12-5 and TRBJ2-2; D may correspond to TRBD1 or TRBD2 (6 bases each). V shed 4 bases and J shed 3 bases, with 18 bases lying between them. This CDR3 is 17 amino acids long. Germline V gene sequence: CDR1 LGHNT, CDR2 FRNRAP.

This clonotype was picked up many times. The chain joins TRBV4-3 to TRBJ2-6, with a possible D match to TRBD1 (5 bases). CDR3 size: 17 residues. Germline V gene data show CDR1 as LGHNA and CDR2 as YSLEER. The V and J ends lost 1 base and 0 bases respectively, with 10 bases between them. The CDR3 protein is CASSQADRGSGANVLTF. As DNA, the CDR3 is TGCGCCAGCAGCCAAGCCGACAGAGGCTCTGGGGCCAACGTCCTGACTTTC.

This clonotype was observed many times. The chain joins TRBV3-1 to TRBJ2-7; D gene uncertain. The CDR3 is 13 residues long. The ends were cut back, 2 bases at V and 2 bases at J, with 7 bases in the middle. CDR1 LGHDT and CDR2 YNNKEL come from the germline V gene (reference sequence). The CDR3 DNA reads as TGTGCCAGCAGCCAATTTTCGGCCTACGAGCAGTACTTC. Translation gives CASSQFSAYEQYF.

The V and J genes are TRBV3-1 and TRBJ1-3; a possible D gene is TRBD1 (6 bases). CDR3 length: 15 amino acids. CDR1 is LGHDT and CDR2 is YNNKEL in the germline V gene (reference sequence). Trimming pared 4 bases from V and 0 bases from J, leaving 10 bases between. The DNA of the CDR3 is TGTGCCAGCAGCCTTGGACAGTTCTCTGGAAACACCATATATTTT. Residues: CASSLGQFSGNTIYF.

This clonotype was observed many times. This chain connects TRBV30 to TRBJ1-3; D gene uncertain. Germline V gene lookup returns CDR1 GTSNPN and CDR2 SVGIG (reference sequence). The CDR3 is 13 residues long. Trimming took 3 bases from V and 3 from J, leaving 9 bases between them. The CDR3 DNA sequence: TGTGCCTGGAGAGTCTCCTATGGAAACACCATATATTTT. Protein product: CAWRVSYGNTIYF.

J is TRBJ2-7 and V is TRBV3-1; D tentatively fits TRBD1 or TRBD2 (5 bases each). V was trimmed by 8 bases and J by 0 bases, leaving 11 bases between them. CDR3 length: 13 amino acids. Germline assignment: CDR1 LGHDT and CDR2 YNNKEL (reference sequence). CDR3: CASSRDASYEQYF. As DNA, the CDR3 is TGTGCCAGCTCCCGGGACGCCTCCTACGAGCAGTACTTC.

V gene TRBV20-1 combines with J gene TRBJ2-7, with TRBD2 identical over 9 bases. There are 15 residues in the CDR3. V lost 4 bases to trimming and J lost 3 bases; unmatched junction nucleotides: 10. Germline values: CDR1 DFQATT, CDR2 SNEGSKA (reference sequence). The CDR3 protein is CSAINLAGFGYEQYF. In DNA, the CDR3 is TGCAGTGCTATCAACCTAGCGGGATTCGGCTACGAGCAGTACTTC.

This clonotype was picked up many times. CDR3 coding DNA: TGCAGTGCCCGACACAGGGGTTCCTACAATGAGCAGTTCTTC. It is translated as CSARHRGSYNEQFF. V gene TRBV20-1 combines with J gene TRBJ2-1; TRBD1 matches 7 bases. V trimming: 6 bases; J trimming: 1 base; junction bases outside the gene matches: 6. Germline assignment: CDR1 DFQATT and CDR2 SNEGSKA (reference sequence). This CDR3 comprises 14 residues.

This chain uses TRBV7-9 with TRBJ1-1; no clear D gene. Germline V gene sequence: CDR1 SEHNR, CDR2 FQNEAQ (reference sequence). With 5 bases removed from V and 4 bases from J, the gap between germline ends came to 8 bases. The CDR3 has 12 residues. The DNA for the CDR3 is TGTGCCAGCAGCCTTCTTCTCACTGAAGCTTTCTTT. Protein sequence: CASSLLLTEAFF.

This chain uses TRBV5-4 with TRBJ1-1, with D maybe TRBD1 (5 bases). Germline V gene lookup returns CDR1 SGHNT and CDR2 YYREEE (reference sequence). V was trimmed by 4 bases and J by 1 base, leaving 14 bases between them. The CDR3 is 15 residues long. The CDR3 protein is CASSPGVNPNTEAFF. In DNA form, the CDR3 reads TGTGCCAGCAGCCCGGGGGTCAACCCGAACACTGAAGCTTTCTTT.

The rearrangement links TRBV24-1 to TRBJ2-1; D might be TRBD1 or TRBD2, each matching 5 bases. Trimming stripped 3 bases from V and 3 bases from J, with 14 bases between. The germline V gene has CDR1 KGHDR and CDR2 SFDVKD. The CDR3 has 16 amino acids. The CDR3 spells CATSDRDVTHYNEQFF. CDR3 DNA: TGTGCCACCAGTGATCGGGACGTAACTCACTACAATGAGCAGTTCTTC.

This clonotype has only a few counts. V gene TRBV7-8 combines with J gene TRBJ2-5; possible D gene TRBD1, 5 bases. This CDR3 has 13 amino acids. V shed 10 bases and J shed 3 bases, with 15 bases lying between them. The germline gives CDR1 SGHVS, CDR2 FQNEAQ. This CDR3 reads CATKWTSEETQYF. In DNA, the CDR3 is TGTGCCACCAAATGGACATCAGAAGAGACCCAGTACTTC.

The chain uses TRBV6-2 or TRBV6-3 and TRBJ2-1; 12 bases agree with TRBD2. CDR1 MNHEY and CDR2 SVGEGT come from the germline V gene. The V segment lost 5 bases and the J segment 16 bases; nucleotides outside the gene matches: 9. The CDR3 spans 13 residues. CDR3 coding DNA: TGTGCCAGCAGTCAGACTAGCGGGGGCCGGTCTTTCTTC. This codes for CASSQTSGGRSFF.

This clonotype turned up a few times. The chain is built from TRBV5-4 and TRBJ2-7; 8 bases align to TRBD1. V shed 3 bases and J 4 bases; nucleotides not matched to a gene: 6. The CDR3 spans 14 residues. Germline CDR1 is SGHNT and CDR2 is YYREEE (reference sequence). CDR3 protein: CASSYGQGFYEQYF. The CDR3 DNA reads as TGTGCCAGCAGCTACGGACAGGGATTTTACGAGCAGTACTTC. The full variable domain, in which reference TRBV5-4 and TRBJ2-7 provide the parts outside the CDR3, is ETGVTQSPTHLIKTRGQQVTLRCSSQSGHNTVSWYQQALGQGPQFIFQYYREEENGRGNFPPRFSGLQFPNYSSELNVNALELDDSALYLCASSYGQGFYEQYFGPGTRLTVT.

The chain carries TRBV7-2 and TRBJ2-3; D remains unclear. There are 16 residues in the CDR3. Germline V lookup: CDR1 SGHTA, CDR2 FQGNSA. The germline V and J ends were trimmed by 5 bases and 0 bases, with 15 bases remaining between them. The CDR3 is CASSPSWASSTDTQYF. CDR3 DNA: TGTGCCAGCAGCCCATCGTGGGCTTCTAGCACAGATACGCAGTATTTT.